The T cell receptor beta chain described here comes from a study of T cells after yellow fever vaccination. TCRdb analysed the 5' RACE reads with MiXCR anew, one entry per CDR3 protein. This table holds some 600,000 distinct CDR3 sequences, about 15% found once. Here the sequenced sample was PBMCs, taken 5 days after the first yellow fever vaccination. The receptor was isolated from a man between 18 and 29 years old who received the YFV17D yellow fever vaccine.

Here the CDR3 DNA reads TGTGCCAGCAGCTCCGGGACAGAAGGAGAGACCCAGTACTTC. It specifies CASSSGTEGETQYF. This chain connects TRBV7-3 to TRBJ2-5, with TRBD1 matching over 7 bases. CDR3 size: 14 residues. CDR1 and CDR2 (germline): SGHTA, FQGTGA. The trim removed 4 bases at V and 4 bases at J, leaving 6 bases unmatched.